The 20 T cell receptor beta chains below all came from one sample that was sequenced in a study of vaccination effects on CD4 cells after COVID-19. For these TCRs, the target antigens are not known. Data came from immunoSEQ multiplex PCR; TCRdb stores just in-frame clones and leaves some out. The sample consists of 20,000 to 30,000 clones, 69% of them appearing once. Viral peptide pool expansion of antigen-specific CD4+ T cells preceded sequencing in the ViraFEST assay. CD4+ T cell isolation took place after 10 days of culture. It was between March and December 2020 that the person had a SARS-CoV-2 infection confirmed by PCR. This specimen consisted of CD4+ T cells from PBMCs cultured with SARS-CoV-2 spike peptides, obtained before COVID-19 vaccination. These receptors were taken from a human donor who had a prior SARS-CoV-2 infection.

In its sample, this clone was seen a few times. The V call is TRBV7-3, the J call TRBJ2-3, with no clear D. Germline lookup yields CDR1 SGHTA and CDR2 FQGTGA. The CDR3 has 13 amino acids. V lost 2 bases and J lost 2, with 5 bases in between. This CDR3 is CASSLPPTDTQYF. CDR3 DNA: TGTGCCAGCAGCTTACCTCCCACAGATACGCAGTATTTT.

CDR3 sequence reads: CASSVDIRAEREQYF. The DNA for the CDR3 is TGTGCCAGCAGCGTAGATATCAGGGCTGAGAGGGAGCAGTACTTC. The rearrangement links TRBV9 to TRBJ2-7, with D possibly TRBD1 on 5 matching bases. Germline-derived CDR1 and CDR2 are SGDLS and YYNGEE. V lost 0 bases and J 7 bases, leaving 17 bases between the germline ends. This CDR3 contains 15 residues.

The chain carries TRBV13 and TRBJ2-1; D gene ambiguous. Trimming removed 3 bases from V and 4 bases from J, with 7 bases in between. Germline V gene sequence: CDR1 PRHDT, CDR2 FYEKMQ (reference sequence). CDR3 length: 13 amino acids. Here the CDR3 DNA reads TGTGCCAGCAGCTTTTTTGGTTACAATGAGCAGTTCTTC. This gives the protein CASSFFGYNEQFF.

J is TRBJ2-1 and V is TRBV5-6; TRBD1 agrees at 7 bases. Germline-derived CDR1 and CDR2 are SGHDT and YYEEEE. The CDR3 extends over 16 amino acids. With 2 bases clipped from V and 3 bases from J, the junction kept 8 bases outside the gene matches. DNA for the CDR3: TGTGCCAGCAGCTTAACAGGGGCCTCCCTCTACAATGAGCAGTTCTTC. It codes for CASSLTGASLYNEQFF.

The chain employs TRBV9 and TRBJ1-4; TRBD1 agrees at 8 bases. The J segment lost 5 bases and the V segment lost 4 bases, leaving 4 bases of the junction unmatched. The CDR3 extends over 14 amino acids. Germline V gene sequence: CDR1 SGDLS, CDR2 YYNGEE. CDR3 coding DNA: TGTGCCAGCAGCAAGACAGGGGTGAATGAAAAACTGTTTTTT. Protein product: CASSKTGVNEKLFF.

The genes are TRBV20-1 and TRBJ1-1; D remains unclear. The CDR3 loop spans 11 amino acids. Germline V gene sequence: CDR1 DFQATT, CDR2 SNEGSKA (reference sequence). V gave up 2 bases and J gave up 7 bases, with 8 bases separating them. The CDR3 here is CSARFLDEAFF. The CDR3 coding sequence is TGCAGTGCTAGATTTCTAGATGAAGCTTTCTTT.

The V call is TRBV5-5, the J call TRBJ1-1, with D tentatively TRBD1 (5 bases). There are 15 residues in the CDR3. V lost 2 bases, J lost 8 bases, and 19 bases lay in between. Germline V CDR1 and CDR2: SGHKS, YYEKEE (reference sequence). CDR3 residues: CASSFQERLWGEAFF. The CDR3 nucleotides read TGTGCCAGCAGCTTCCAGGAGAGACTCTGGGGGGAAGCTTTCTTT.

The chain has TRBV5-1 and TRBJ2-2; D is perhaps TRBD1 (6 bases). The V end lost 0 bases, the J end lost 5 bases, and 11 bases lay between the germline ends. This CDR3 spans 15 amino acids. The germline gives CDR1 SGHRS, CDR2 YFSETQ. The DNA for the CDR3 is TGCGCCAGCAGCTTGGACCCACAGGGTACCGGGGAGCTGTTTTTT. Residues: CASSLDPQGTGELFF.

The V gene is TRBV24-1, the J gene TRBJ2-1; 7 bases fit TRBD1. In germline, CDR1 is KGHDR, CDR2 SFDVKD. V shed 2 bases, J shed 6 bases, and the junction held 9 bases outside the gene matches. The CDR3 spans 16 residues. CDR3 residues: CATSDSTGTPGNEQFF. The CDR3 DNA sequence: TGTGCCACCAGTGATTCGACAGGGACCCCCGGCAATGAGCAGTTCTTC.

This sequence joins TRBV15 and TRBJ1-1; D unclear. The V end was cut by 1 base, the J end by 1 base, with 10 bases between. The CDR3 sequence is 15 residues long. CDR1 is LNHNV, CDR2 YYDKDF, per germline (reference sequence). The CDR3 sequence is CATSRGGFRNTEAFF. Here the CDR3 DNA reads TGTGCCACCAGCAGAGGGGGATTTCGGAACACTGAAGCTTTCTTT.

The rearrangement links TRBV5-1 to TRBJ2-5; 11 nucleotides agree with TRBD2. The CDR3 sequence is 17 residues long. The V gene end was trimmed by 4 bases and the J gene end by 2 bases; junction bases not matched to a gene: 10. From germline, CDR1 is SGHRS and CDR2 YFSETQ. For the CDR3, the DNA is TGCGCCAGCAGCGCCATCGGACTAGCGGGCGCACAAGAGACCCAGTACTTC. Its protein is CASSAIGLAGAQETQYF. Variable domain in full (rest from reference TRBV5-1 and TRBJ2-5): KAGVTQTPRYLIKTRGQQVTLSCSPISGHRSVSWYQQTPGQGLQFLFEYFSETQRNKGNFPGRFSGRQFSNSRSEMNVSTLELGDSALYLCASSAIGLAGAQETQYFGPGTRLLVL.

The chain recombines TRBV15 with TRBJ2-1, with TRBD1 matching 11 bases. The CDR3 totals 15 residues. Germline lookup yields CDR1 LNHNV and CDR2 YYDKDF (reference sequence). V lost 3 bases to trimming and J lost 14 bases; unmatched junction nucleotides: 12. CDR3: CATSRDGTGGDPEFF. In nucleotides, the CDR3 is TGTGCCACCAGCAGGGATGGGACAGGGGGTGATCCCGAGTTCTTC.

This clone was found a few times. CDR3 in DNA: TGTGCCAGCAGCTCATCTAGCGGGAGTGTCACCGGGGAGCTGTTTTTT. This codes for CASSSSSGSVTGELFF. V usage is TRBV5-4 and J usage is TRBJ2-2; TRBD2 agrees at 10 bases. Trimming cost V 3 bases and J 4 bases; bases outside gene matches: 6. CDR1 is SGHNT, CDR2 YYREEE, per germline (reference sequence). CDR3 length: 16 amino acids.

The rearrangement joins TRBV10-3 to TRBJ2-3; D uncertain. The CDR3 has 14 residues. CDR1 and CDR2 from the germline V gene are ENHRY and SYGVKD. V lost 0 bases and J lost 4, with 8 bases in between. In nucleotides, the CDR3 is TGTGCCATCAGTGAGTCTGTCGAGGCAGATACGCAGTATTTT. Encoded protein: CAISESVEADTQYF.

The gene calls are TRBV4-3 and TRBJ2-7; tentative D call: TRBD2 (6 bases). Trimming took off 0 bases at V and 0 bases at J, with 15 bases between the two ends. In germline, CDR1 is LGHNA, CDR2 YSLEER. CDR3 length equals 17 residues. The CDR3 region is CASSQDGRGRSSYEQYF. The CDR3 region has the DNA TGCGCCAGCAGCCAAGATGGCCGGGGGAGGAGCTCCTACGAGCAGTACTTC.

The chain carries TRBV20-1 and TRBJ2-2; 10 bases align to TRBD2. Germline lookup yields CDR1 DFQATT and CDR2 SNEGSKA (reference sequence). With 3 bases clipped from V and 8 bases from J, the junction kept 3 bases outside the gene matches. The CDR3 runs to 13 residues. The CDR3 coding sequence is TGCAGTGCTAGTCCTAGCGGGAGAGGGGAGCTGTTTTTT. Translated: CSASPSGRGELFF.

V usage is TRBV7-9 and J usage is TRBJ1-4; 9 bases line up with TRBD1. Losses at the gene ends were 4 bases for V and 6 bases for J; bases not matched to a gene: 6. Looked up from germline, CDR1 is SEHNR and CDR2 is FQNEAQ (reference sequence). The CDR3 is 15 residues long. The CDR3 DNA reads as TGTGCCAGCAGCTCCCCGACAGGGGGGGATGAAAAACTGTTTTTT. It encodes CASSSPTGGDEKLFF. Full variable domain (missing parts from reference TRBV7-9 and TRBJ1-4): DTGVSQNPRHKITKRGQNVTFRCDPISEHNRLYWYRQTLGQGPEFLTYFQNEAQLEKSRLLSDRFSAERPKGSFSTLEIQRTEQGDSAMYLCASSSPTGGDEKLFFGSGTQLSVL.

The V gene is TRBV29-1, the J gene TRBJ1-2; D unclear. CDR3 length: 13 residues. V lost 5 bases and J lost 2, with 12 bases in between. Germline CDR1 SQVTM, CDR2 ANQGSEA. For the CDR3, the DNA is TGCAGCGTTAGAAGAGGAGCGAACTATGGCTACACCTTC. Translating gives CSVRRGANYGYTF.

In DNA, the CDR3 is TGCAGCGTTGAATGGCAGGGGGGTGAAAAACTGTTTTTT. This encodes CSVEWQGGEKLFF. J is TRBJ1-4 and V is TRBV29-1; TRBD1 matches 7 bases. The CDR3 sequence is 13 residues long. The trim removed 2 bases at V and 7 bases at J, leaving 4 bases unmatched. CDR1 and CDR2 (germline): SQVTM, ANQGSEA.

Here the CDR3 reads CASSSGEYEKLFF. The CDR3 DNA is TGTGCCAGCAGTTCCGGGGAATATGAAAAACTGTTTTTT. The chain is built from TRBV27 and TRBJ1-4, with D unresolved. The CDR3 is 13 amino acids. Trimming stripped 4 bases from V and 6 bases from J, with 9 bases between. Germline assignment: CDR1 MNHEY and CDR2 SMNVEV (reference sequence).